This passage covers 9 T cell receptor beta chains from one sample sequenced in a study of blood T cell repertoires in COVID-19 (dated by TCRdb to 2020 to 2021). Preparation of the library involved the immunoSEQ multiplex PCR assay. Held by TCRdb, this immuneACCESS table contains in-frame sequences only and omits some clones. Under half of the omission traces to an unresolved V gene where checked; the cause of the rest is unknown. This sample is represented by about 200,000 clones; roughly 90% of them were singletons. 1.5% to 2% of the sample lies in the top ten. Sequences were obtained from peripheral blood. The receptor set was obtained from a man younger than 30 with active or convalescent COVID-19.

The chain combines TRBV7-9 with TRBJ1-1, with D unclear. CDR3 length: 12 amino acids. CDR1 is SEHNR, CDR2 FQNEAQ, per germline (reference sequence). Trimming stripped 4 bases from V and 8 bases from J, with 11 bases between. The CDR3 sequence: CASSSYIAEAFF. In DNA, the CDR3 is TGTGCCAGCAGCTCCTATATCGCAGAAGCTTTCTTT.

The chain couples TRBV5-8 to TRBJ1-5, with D perhaps matching TRBD1 (5 bases). The CDR3 has 16 residues. The germline V gene has CDR1 SGHTS and CDR2 YDEGEE. The ends were cut back, 0 bases at V and 0 bases at J, with 10 bases in the middle. Here the CDR3 DNA reads TGTGCCAGCAGCTTGGAATCACAGGTTAGCAATCAGCCCCAGCATTTT. It yields the protein CASSLESQVSNQPQHF.

This clone has a handful of counts. The chain combines TRBV2 with TRBJ2-7, with D perhaps TRBD2 (5 bases). Per germline, CDR1 SNHLY and CDR2 FYNNEI. This CDR3 region has 11 residues. This chain's CDR3 is CAERTAGEQYF. CDR3 nucleotide sequence: TGTGCGGAGCGGACCGCGGGTGAGCAGTACTTC.

The rearrangement links TRBV24-1 to TRBJ1-3, with D possibly being TRBD1 (6 bases). The V end lost 2 bases, the J end lost 0 bases, and 10 bases lay between the germline ends. Germline V gives CDR1 KGHDR, CDR2 SFDVKD. The CDR3 is 16 residues long. The CDR3 spells CATSDSGGGSGNTIYF. CDR3 in DNA: TGTGCCACCAGTGATTCTGGGGGCGGCTCTGGAAACACCATATATTTT.

The rearrangement links TRBV12-3 or TRBV12-4 to TRBJ1-3; no definite D call. V shed 5 bases and J shed 4 bases, with 9 bases lying between them. The CDR3 is 13 residues long. The CDR3 coding sequence is TGTGCCAGCAGTCCCAGCGGGGGAAACACCATATATTTT. It translates to CASSPSGGNTIYF.

The chain uses TRBV2 and TRBJ2-5, with D uncertain. Germline loops: CDR1 SNHLY, CDR2 FYNNEI. CDR3 size: 13 residues. Between the trimmed V and J ends, which lost 4 bases and 5 bases, there was a span of 11 bases. DNA for the CDR3: TGTGCCAGCAGTGGAGGTCTGCGGGAGACCCAGTACTTC. Its protein is CASSGGLRETQYF.

The CDR3 region is CASSNLSGGPVDEQFF. The CDR3 nucleotides are TGTGCCAGCAGTAACCTTAGCGGGGGGCCAGTAGATGAGCAGTTCTTC. The V gene is TRBV6-2 or TRBV6-3, the J gene TRBJ2-1; 10 bases align to TRBD2. Germline CDR1 is MNHEY and CDR2 is SVGEGT. V shed 5 bases, J shed 8 bases, and the junction held 12 bases outside the gene matches. This CDR3 is built from 16 residues.

The V call is TRBV4-1, the J call TRBJ2-3; 11 nucleotides agree with TRBD2. This CDR3 contains 15 residues. The germline gives CDR1 MGHRA, CDR2 YSYEKL. V dropped 5 bases and J dropped 6; count of bases not matched to a gene: 7. For the CDR3, the DNA is TGCGCCAGCAGCTTAACTAGCGGGGGACAGGATACGCAGTATTTT. It is translated as CASSLTSGGQDTQYF.

The rearrangement links TRBV19 to TRBJ1-3; 7 bases match TRBD1. Germline V gene data show CDR1 as LNHDA and CDR2 as SQIVND (reference sequence). V trimming: 2 bases; J trimming: 12 bases; junction bases outside the gene matches: 4. The CDR3 spans 12 residues. This CDR3 is CASSIPGTVIYF. CDR3 coding DNA: TGTGCCAGTAGTATACCGGGGACAGTCATATATTTT.